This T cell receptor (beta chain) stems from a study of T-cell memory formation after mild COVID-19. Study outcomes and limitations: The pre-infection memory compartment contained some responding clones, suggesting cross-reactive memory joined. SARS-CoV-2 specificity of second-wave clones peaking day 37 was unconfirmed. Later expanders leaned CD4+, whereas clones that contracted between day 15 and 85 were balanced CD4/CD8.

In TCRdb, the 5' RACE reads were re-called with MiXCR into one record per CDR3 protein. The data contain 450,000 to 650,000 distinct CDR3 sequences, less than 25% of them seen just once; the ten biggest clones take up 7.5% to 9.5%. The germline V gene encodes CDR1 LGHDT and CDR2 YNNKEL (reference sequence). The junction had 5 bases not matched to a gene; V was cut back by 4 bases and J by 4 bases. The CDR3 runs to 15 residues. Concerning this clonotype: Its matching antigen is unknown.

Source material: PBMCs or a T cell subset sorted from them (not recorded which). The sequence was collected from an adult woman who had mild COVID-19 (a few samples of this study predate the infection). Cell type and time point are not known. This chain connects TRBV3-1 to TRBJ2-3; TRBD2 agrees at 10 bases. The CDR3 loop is CASSLSGRKADTQYF. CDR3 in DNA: TGTGCCAGCAGCCTTAGCGGGAGGAAAGCAGATACGCAGTATTTT.